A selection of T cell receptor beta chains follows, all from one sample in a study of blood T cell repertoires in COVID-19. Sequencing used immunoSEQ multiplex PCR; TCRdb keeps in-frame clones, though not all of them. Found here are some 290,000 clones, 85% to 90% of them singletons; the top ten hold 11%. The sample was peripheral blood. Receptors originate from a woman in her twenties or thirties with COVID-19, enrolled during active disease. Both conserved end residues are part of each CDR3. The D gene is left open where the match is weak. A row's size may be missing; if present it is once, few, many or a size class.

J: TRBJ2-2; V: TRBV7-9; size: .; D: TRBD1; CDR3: CASSSRDRNTGELFF
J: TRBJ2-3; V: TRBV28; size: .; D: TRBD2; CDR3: CASSPGLAVTQYF
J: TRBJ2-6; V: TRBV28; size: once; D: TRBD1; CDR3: CASSQTGFSVGANVLTF
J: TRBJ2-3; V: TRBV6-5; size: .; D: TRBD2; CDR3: CASTTSGGSTDTQYF
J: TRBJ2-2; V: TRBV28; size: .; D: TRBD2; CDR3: CASSFLSLAGSSTGELFF
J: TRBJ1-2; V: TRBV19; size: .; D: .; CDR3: CASSNPGSVTYGYTF
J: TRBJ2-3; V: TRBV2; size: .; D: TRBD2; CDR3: CASSRGTITDTQYF
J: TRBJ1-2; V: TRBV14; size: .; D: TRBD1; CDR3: CASSPQQGPSNYGYTF
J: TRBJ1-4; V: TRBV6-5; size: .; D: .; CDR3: CASGAPMAEKLFF
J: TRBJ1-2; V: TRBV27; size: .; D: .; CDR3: CASSSDRIYGYTF
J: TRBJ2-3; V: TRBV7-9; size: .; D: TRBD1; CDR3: CASSFTTGAGDTQYF
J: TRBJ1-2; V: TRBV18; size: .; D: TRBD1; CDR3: CASSPPQGVRNGYTF
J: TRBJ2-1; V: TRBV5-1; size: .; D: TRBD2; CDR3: CASSGGTSGGPNEQFF
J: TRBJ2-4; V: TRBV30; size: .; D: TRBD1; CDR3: CASRDRVNIQYF
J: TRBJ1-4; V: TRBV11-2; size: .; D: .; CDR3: CASSHGRVPLGEKLFF
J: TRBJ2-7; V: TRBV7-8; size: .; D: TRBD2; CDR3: CASSLSTSLEQYF
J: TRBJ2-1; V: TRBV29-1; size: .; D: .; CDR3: CSVATQPTHNEQFF
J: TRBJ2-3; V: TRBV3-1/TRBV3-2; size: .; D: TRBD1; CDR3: CASSRPQGDTQYF
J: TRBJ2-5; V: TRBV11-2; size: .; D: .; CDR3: CASSRGLLQETQYF
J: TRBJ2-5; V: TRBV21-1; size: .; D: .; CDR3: CASSRTGTGETQYF
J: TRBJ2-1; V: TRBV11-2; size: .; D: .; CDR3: CASSFEGGEQFF
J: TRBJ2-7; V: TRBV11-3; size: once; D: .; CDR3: CASSLDSGNEQYF
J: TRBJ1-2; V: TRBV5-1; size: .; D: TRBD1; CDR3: CASSLPSRGHGYTF
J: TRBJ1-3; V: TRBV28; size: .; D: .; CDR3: CASSLGRLSGNTIYF
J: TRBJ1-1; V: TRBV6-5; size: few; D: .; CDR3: CASSLEGTEAFF
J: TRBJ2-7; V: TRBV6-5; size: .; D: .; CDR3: CASRDIPRSTYEQYF
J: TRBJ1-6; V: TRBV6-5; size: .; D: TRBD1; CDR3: CASSFTGGASPLHF
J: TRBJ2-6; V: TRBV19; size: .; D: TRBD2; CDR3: CASSRERLAGGIHSGANVLTF
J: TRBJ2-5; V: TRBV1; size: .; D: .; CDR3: CTSSPRTSGKETQYF
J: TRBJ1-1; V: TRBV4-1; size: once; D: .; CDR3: CASSQVEARALNTEAFF
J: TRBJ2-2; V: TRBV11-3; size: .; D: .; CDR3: CASSPHGGARTGELFF
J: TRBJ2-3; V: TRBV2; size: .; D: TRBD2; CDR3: CASSPLGGLAASTDTQYF
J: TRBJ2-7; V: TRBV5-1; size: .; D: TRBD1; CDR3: CASGAGDRVAEQYF
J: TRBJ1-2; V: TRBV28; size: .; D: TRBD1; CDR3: CASSAGQGVGYTF
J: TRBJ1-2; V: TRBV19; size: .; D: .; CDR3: CASSPEVSGTFYGYTF
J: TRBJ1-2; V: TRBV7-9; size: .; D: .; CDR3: CASSQGTTGYTF
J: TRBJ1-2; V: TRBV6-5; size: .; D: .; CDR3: CASSYSNIDYGYTF
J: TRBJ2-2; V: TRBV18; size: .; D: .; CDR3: CASSPKINTGELFF
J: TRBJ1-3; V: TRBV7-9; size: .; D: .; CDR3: CASSLARSSGNTIYF
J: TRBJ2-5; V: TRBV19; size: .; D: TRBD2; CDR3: CASSMDGWGGTQYF
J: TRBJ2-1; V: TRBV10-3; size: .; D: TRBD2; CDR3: CASNGGQGGTYNEQFF
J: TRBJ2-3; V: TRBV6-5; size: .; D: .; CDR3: CASSTNFFVSDTQYF
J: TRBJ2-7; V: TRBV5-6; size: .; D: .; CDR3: CASSLDRAPYEQYF
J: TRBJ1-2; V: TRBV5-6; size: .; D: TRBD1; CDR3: CASSLQGADGYTF
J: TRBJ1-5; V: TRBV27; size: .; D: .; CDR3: CASSSGNQPQHF